The 9 T cell receptor beta chains listed next were all sequenced from one sample in a study of blood T cell repertoires in COVID-19. Profiling relied on immunoSEQ multiplex PCR, and the TCRdb table lists in-frame clones only, not all of them. The table shows 100,000 to 150,000 clones, with approximately 82% occurring only once. Sequences were obtained from peripheral blood. All receptors come from a woman aged 45-65 years with acute or convalescent COVID-19.

This clone was seen once. The CDR3 sequence: CASSSGQGGGYTF. The CDR3 DNA is TGTGCCAGCAGTTCGGGACAGGGTGGGGGCTACACCTTC. The V and J genes are TRBV6-4 and TRBJ1-2, with TRBD1 matching over 9 bases. J gave up 8 bases and V 5 bases, and 6 bases lay outside the gene matches. Germline CDR1 and CDR2: MRHNA and SNTAGT. This CDR3 comprises 13 residues.

The rearrangement uses TRBV11-3 and TRBJ2-7, with D possibly matching TRBD2 (5 bases). Germline CDR1 reads SGHNT; CDR2 reads YENEEA. This CDR3 has 15 residues. V lost 2 bases and J lost 7, with 18 bases in between. CDR3 nucleotide sequence: TGTGCCAGCAGCTTAAGCGCCGGTCACTCGGGGGAGCAGTACTTC. This sequence encodes CASSLSAGHSGEQYF.

The chain combines TRBV5-1 with TRBJ1-1; D is unresolved. Between the trimmed V and J ends, which lost 0 bases and 8 bases, there was a span of 14 bases. CDR3 length: 14 amino acids. CDR1 is SGHRS, CDR2 YFSETQ, per germline. The CDR3 loop is CASSLATEGGEAFF. The CDR3 region has the DNA TGCGCCAGCAGCTTGGCGACGGAGGGCGGGGAAGCTTTCTTT.

This rearrangement joins TRBV7-2 to TRBJ1-4; D not certain. CDR1 SGHTA and CDR2 FQGNSA come from the germline V gene. The CDR3 consists of 14 residues. V was shortened by 1 base and J by 8 bases, with 11 bases between the two germline ends. The CDR3 coding sequence is TGTGCCAGCAGCTTAGGGCTCGGGGAGGAAAAACTGTTTTTT. Translating it yields CASSLGLGEEKLFF.

The chain carries TRBV7-8 and TRBJ2-7; TRBD2 is a possible D gene (6 bases). Per the germline V gene, CDR1 is SGHVS and CDR2 is FQNEAQ. V lost 5 bases to trimming and J lost 0 bases, with 14 bases between them. This CDR3 has 15 residues. CDR3 amino acids: CASSPLGGGSYEQYF. CDR3 nucleotides: TGTGCCAGCAGCCCCCTGGGGGGTGGCTCCTACGAGCAGTACTTC.

This clone appeared a single time. The chain has TRBV29-1 and TRBJ1-4; TRBD1 agrees at 11 bases. From germline, CDR1 is SQVTM and CDR2 ANQGSEA. The ends lost 6 bases at V and 12 bases at J; junction bases unmatched: 6. CDR3 size: 12 residues. Here the CDR3 DNA reads TGCAGCGTGAATCCGGGACAGGGGGAACTGTTTTTT. This encodes CSVNPGQGELFF.

The chain links TRBV27 to TRBJ2-7; TRBD1 is a possible D gene (6 bases). The CDR3 is 15 amino acids. Germline CDR1 and CDR2: MNHEY and SMNVEV (reference sequence). Trimming removed 2 bases from V and 4 bases from J, with 15 bases in between. CDR3 DNA sequence: TGTGCCAGCAGTTTACTTGGGGGACAATCTTACGAGCAGTACTTC. This gives the protein CASSLLGGQSYEQYF.

This clone was observed a handful of times. The chain combines TRBV20-1 with TRBJ1-5; TRBD1 might be the D (5 bases). CDR3 size: 16 residues. Germline CDR1 reads DFQATT; CDR2 reads SNEGSKA (reference sequence). Trimming took 3 bases from V and 3 from J, leaving 18 bases between them. The CDR3 DNA follows: TGCAGTGCTAGTATGTTCCGGGAGGGACTCAATCAGCCCCAGCATTTT. Translated, it gives CSASMFREGLNQPQHF.

A single count supports this clone. The rearrangement uses TRBV6-5 and TRBJ2-3, with D tentatively TRBD2 (6 bases). V was trimmed by 7 bases and J by 6 bases, leaving 17 bases between them. Germline V CDR1 and CDR2: MNHEY, SVGAGI. CDR3 length equals 14 residues. CDR3 nucleotide sequence: TGTGCCAGCACCCGGACTACCACACCGGATACGCAGTATTTT. It is translated as CASTRTTTPDTQYF.